This TCR beta chain appears in the sequencing data of a study of Graves' ophthalmopathy and Graves' hyperthyroidism. From RNA, the CDR3 regions of TCR beta chains were amplified and sequenced. HTBI primers were used in a first-round RT-PCR, which preceded a second-round multiplex PCR. Via MiXCR, TCRdb re-called the multiplex PCR reads, giving one row per CDR3 protein. Of more than 1,000,000 distinct CDR3 sequences in the sample, around a third were seen once. The CDR3 consists of 14 residues. Germline V gene data show CDR1 as ENHRY and CDR2 as SYGVKD. The V end lost 6 bases, the J end lost 5 bases, and 13 bases lay between the germline ends. This clonotype was counted between two and nine times. Its specificity is not known. Findings and caveats of the study: Blood shared most expanded thyroid clonotypes above 0.001 frequency. The 13-signature model separated ophthalmopathy from stable hyperthyroidism at almost 90% sensitivity and around 77% specificity.

The evidence that diagnosis relied on was clinical symptoms, serum thyroxine, TRAb, thyroid ultrasound and orbital computed tomography. The origin of this receptor is an adult man with Graves' hyperthyroidism. Material for sequencing was peripheral blood or thyroid tissue (not recorded which). The J gene is TRBJ1-4, the V gene TRBV10-3, with D hard to call. The CDR3 protein is CAISSRGPNEKLFF. CDR3 DNA: TGTGCCATCAGCTCTCGGGGTCCAAATGAAAAACTGTTTTTT.